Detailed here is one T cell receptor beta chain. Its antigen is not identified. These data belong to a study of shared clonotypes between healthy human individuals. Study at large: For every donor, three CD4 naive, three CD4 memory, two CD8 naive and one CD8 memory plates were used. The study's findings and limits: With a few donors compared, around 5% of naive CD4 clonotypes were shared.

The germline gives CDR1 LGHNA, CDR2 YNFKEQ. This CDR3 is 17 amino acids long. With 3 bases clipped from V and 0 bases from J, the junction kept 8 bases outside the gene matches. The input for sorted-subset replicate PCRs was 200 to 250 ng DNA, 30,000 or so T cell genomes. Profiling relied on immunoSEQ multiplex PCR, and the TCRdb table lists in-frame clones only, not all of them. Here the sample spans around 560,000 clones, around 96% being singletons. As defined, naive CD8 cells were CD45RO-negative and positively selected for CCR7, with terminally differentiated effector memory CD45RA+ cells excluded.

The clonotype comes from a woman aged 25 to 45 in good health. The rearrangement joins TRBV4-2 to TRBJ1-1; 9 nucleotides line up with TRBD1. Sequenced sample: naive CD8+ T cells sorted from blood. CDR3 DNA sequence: TGTGCCAGCAGCCAGCGGACAGGGGTTTCCATGAACACTGAAGCTTTCTTT. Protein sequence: CASSQRTGVSMNTEAFF.